These T cell receptor beta chains were read from a single sample in a study of T cells in Graves' hyperthyroidism and ophthalmopathy. Each CDR3 protein gets one entry after TCRdb re-called the multiplex PCR reads with MiXCR. The sample holds approximately 870,000 distinct CDR3 sequences; about 38% are singletons and the top ten take more than 7%. Sequencing was done on a sample of blood. These TCRs come from a man aged 18 to 29 with Graves' hyperthyroidism. Both conserved end residues are part of each CDR3. D genes are given only for firm matches. Part of the rows lack a size; the others show once, few, many or a class for expanded clones.

D gene	V gene	J gene	clone size	CDR3 protein	CDR3 DNA
-	TRBV29-1	TRBJ2-2	many	CSVDAGGGTGELFF	TGCAGCGTTGATGCAGGGGGAGGCACCGGGGAGCTGTTTTTT
-	TRBV20-1	TRBJ2-5	-	CSASDTAQYF	TGCAGTGCATCGGACACCGCCCAGTACTTC
-	TRBV25-1	TRBJ1-1	-	CASSPNVGSENTEAFF	TGTGCCAGCTCACCTAATGTGGGGTCGGAGAACACTGAAGCTTTCTTT
-	TRBV9	TRBJ2-7	-	CASSVGPQARYEQHF	TGTGCCAGCAGCGTAGGCCCTCAGGCCCGATACGAGCAGCACTTC
-	TRBV29-1	TRBJ1-5	once	CSVTAGRETQHF	TGCAGCGTGACCGCCGGACGAGAGACCCAGCATTTT
TRBD1	TRBV9	TRBJ1-3	-	CASSAGDRGPFTIYF	TGTGCCAGCAGCGCCGGGGACAGGGGCCCATTCACCATATATTTT
TRBD1	TRBV7-9	TRBJ1-2	many	CASSLAPGQGYGYTF	TGTGCCAGCAGCTTAGCGCCCGGACAGGGGTACGGCTACACCTTC
TRBD1	TRBV19	TRBJ2-2	many	CASLRDRGTGELFF	TGTGCCAGTCTCCGGGACAGAGGCACCGGGGAGCTGTTTTTT
TRBD2	TRBV25-1	TRBJ2-7	-	CASGTSGPTSYEQYF	TGTGCCAGCGGGACTAGCGGGCCGACCTCCTACGAGCAGTACTTC
-	TRBV10-2	TRBJ1-5	many	CASSVKLPSNQPQHF	TGCGCCAGCAGTGTAAAGTTGCCCAGCAATCAGCCCCAGCATTTT
-	TRBV6-2/TRBV6-3	TRBJ2-7	few	CASSYSNYEQYF	TGTGCCAGCAGTTACTCCAACTACGAGCAGTACTTC
-	TRBV7-2	TRBJ2-5	once	CASSQDRGGRSQETQYF	TGTGCCAGCAGCCAAGACAGGGGCGGGAGGAGCCAAGAGACCCAGTACTTC
-	TRBV4-2	TRBJ1-1	-	CASSQDSGRPNTEAFF	TGTGCCAGCAGCCAAGATAGCGGACGGCCGAACACTGAAGCTTTCTTT
-	TRBV4-1	TRBJ1-1	few	CASSLGPKRTFF	TGCGCCAGCAGCCTCGGACCTAAAAGGACTTTCTTT
-	TRBV12-3/TRBV12-4	TRBJ1-2	-	CASTPGLGGYTF	TGTGCCAGCACCCCCGGTCTGGGTGGCTACACCTTC